The clone carrying this TCR beta chain was seen only a few times. The junction had 8 bases not matched to a gene; V was cut back by 5 bases and J by 10 bases. Germline V CDR1 and CDR2: LNHDA, SQIVND (reference sequence). CDR3 length: 15 residues. These data belong to a study of PD-L1 blockade in urothelial cancer. Study in general: Most patients, about 85% of the roughly 29, were males with bladder-origin cancer. A median approximately 150,000 T cells were found in blood samples. Treatment start was followed by blood analysis at 3 weeks (second dose) and again at 6 weeks.

Specified time point: pretreatment peripheral blood. Sample contribution per patient ranged from 1 to 8, covering pretreatment and on-treatment. TCRdb's copy holds only in-frame clones and misses some; the assay was immunoSEQ multiplex PCR. The table lists 65,000 to 80,000 clones, almost 90% of them singletons, with roughly 4.7% in the top ten. The chain is built from TRBV19 and TRBJ2-1, with 13 bases lining up with TRBD2. The origin of this receptor is a man between 65 and 85 years old with urothelial cancer. This material consisted of PBMCs, taken around atezolizumab (anti-PD-L1) treatment. In DNA form, the CDR3 reads TGTGCCAGTAGTCAGCGACTAGCGGGAGGACAGGAGCAGTTCTTC. Its protein product is CASSQRLAGGQEQFF.